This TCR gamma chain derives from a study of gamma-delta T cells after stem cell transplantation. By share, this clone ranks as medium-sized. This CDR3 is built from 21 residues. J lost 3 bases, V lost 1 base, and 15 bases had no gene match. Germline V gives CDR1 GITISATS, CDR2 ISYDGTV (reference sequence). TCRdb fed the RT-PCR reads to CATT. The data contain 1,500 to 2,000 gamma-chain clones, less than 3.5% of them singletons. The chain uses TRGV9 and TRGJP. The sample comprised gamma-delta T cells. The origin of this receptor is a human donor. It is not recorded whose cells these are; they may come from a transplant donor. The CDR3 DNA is TGTGCCTTGTGGGAGGTCCGTCCTGGGATAACGCAAGAGTTGGGCAAAAAAATCAAGGTATTT. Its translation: CALWEVRPGITQELGKKIKVF.